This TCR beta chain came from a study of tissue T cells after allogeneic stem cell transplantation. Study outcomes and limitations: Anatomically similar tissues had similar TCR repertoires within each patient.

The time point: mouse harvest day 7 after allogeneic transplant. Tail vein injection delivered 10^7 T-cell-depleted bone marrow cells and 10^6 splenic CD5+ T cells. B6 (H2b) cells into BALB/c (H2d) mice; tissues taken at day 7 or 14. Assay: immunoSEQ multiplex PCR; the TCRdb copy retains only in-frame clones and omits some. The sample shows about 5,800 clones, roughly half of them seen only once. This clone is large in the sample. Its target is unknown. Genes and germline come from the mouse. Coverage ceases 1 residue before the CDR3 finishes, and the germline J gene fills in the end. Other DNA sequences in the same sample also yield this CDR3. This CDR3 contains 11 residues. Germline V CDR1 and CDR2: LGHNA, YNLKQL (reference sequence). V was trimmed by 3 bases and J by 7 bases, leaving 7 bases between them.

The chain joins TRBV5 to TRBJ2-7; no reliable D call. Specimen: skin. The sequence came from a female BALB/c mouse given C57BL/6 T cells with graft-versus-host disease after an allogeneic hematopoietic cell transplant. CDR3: CASSQGGEQYF. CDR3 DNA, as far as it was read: TGTGCCAGCAGCCAGGGTGGGGAACAGTAC.